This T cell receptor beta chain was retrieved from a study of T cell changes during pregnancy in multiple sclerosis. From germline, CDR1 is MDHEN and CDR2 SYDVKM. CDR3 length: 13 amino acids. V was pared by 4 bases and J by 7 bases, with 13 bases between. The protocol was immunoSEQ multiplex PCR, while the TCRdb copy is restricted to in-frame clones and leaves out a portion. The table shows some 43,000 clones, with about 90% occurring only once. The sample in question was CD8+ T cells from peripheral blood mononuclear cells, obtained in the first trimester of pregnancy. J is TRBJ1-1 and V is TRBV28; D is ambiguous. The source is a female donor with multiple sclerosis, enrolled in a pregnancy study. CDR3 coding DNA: TGTGCCAGCAGTTGGATGGGCCTCCATGAAGCTTTCTTT. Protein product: CASSWMGLHEAFF.